These T cell receptor beta chains were read from a single sample in a study of cytomegalovirus exposure and HLA in healthy donors. TCRdb's table, derived via immunoSEQ multiplex PCR, lists solely in-frame clones and lacks some. The table shows 160,000 or so clones, with 65% to 85% occurring only once. Sample: PBMCs. The origin of the receptors is a woman aged 40-49 years in good health and CMV-seropositive. The CDR3 runs from the conserved cysteine through the conserved F or W. D genes are given only for firm matches. Size values are once, few and many counts, or a class for expanded clones, and some rows have none.

>TRBV5-4|14|TRBJ1-2|-|-
CASSLAGNPYGYTF
TGTGCCAGCAGCTTGGCCGGGAACCCCTATGGCTACACCTTC
>TRBV2|13|TRBJ1-5|few|TRBD1
CASTRQGNQPQHF
TGTGCCAGCACCAGACAGGGGAATCAGCCCCAGCATTTT
>TRBV6-5|14|TRBJ2-7|-|TRBD1
CASSSLGQLSEQYF
TGTGCCAGCAGTTCATTGGGACAGCTTAGCGAGCAGTACTTC
>TRBV7-9|15|TRBJ2-7|-|TRBD1
CSSSQGTGVSGEQYF
TGTTCCAGCAGCCAGGGGACAGGGGTCTCTGGCGAGCAGTACTTC
>TRBV5-1|13|TRBJ1-1|once|TRBD1
CASSLDGTGFAFF
TGCGCCAGCAGCTTAGACGGGACAGGGTTCGCTTTCTTT
>TRBV4-1|16|TRBJ1-1|-|TRBD1
CASSLSTGVMDTEAFF
TGCGCCAGCAGCCTTTCGACAGGGGTAATGGACACTGAAGCTTTCTTT
>TRBV23-1|17|TRBJ1-1|once|-
CASSQFNRDGRNTEAFF
TGCGCCAGCAGTCAATTTAATCGGGACGGGAGAAACACTGAAGCTTTCTTT
>TRBV7-2|15|TRBJ2-3|-|-
CASSVGTRGGSTQYF
TGTGCCAGCAGCGTCGGGACTCGGGGTGGGAGCACGCAGTATTTT
>TRBV7-8|14|TRBJ1-1|-|TRBD1
CASSFKTGDAEAFF
TGTGCCAGCAGCTTCAAGACAGGGGACGCTGAAGCTTTCTTT
>TRBV4-3|15|TRBJ1-2|-|-
CASSQGGGGNYGYTF
TGCGCCAGCAGCCAAGGGGGAGGGGGAAACTATGGCTACACCTTC
>TRBV5-1|18|TRBJ1-3|-|-
CASSLRSRTLGTGNTIYF
TGCGCCAGCAGCTTGAGGTCCCGGACGCTCGGGACTGGAAACACCATATATTTT
>TRBV10-3|16|TRBJ2-3|few|-
CAISPDRSLSTDTQYF
TGTGCCATCAGCCCTGACAGATCTCTAAGCACAGATACGCAGTATTTT
>TRBV9|14|TRBJ1-1|-|TRBD1
CASSVVSGGNEAFF
TGTGCCAGCAGCGTAGTTTCAGGGGGGAACGAAGCTTTCTTT
>TRBV6-5|13|TRBJ1-1|few|TRBD1
CASSLDRGTEAFF
TGTGCCAGCAGCCTTGACAGGGGAACTGAAGCTTTCTTT
>TRBV4-3|13|TRBJ1-6|once|TRBD1
CASSQDIRDREHF
TGCGCCAGCAGCCAAGATATTCGGGACAGGGAGCACTTT
>TRBV2|12|TRBJ2-3|-|-
CASRPNGQTQYF
TGTGCCAGCAGGCCTAACGGACAGACGCAGTATTTT
>TRBV6-5|14|TRBJ1-2|-|-
CASSQGIPNYGYTF
TGTGCCAGCTCTCAGGGTATTCCTAACTATGGCTACACCTTC
>TRBV7-2|13|TRBJ1-2|few|-
CASSPTGYYGYTF
TGTGCCAGCAGCCCCACAGGGTACTATGGCTACACCTTC
>TRBV5-8|16|TRBJ2-3|-|-
CASRSLQRWATDTQYF
TGTGCCAGCAGGTCCTTACAGCGGTGGGCCACAGATACGCAGTATTTT
>TRBV5-4|13|TRBJ1-2|-|-
CASSLSRDYGYTF
TGTGCCAGCAGCTTGAGCAGGGACTATGGCTACACCTTC
>TRBV19|14|TRBJ1-4|-|-
CASSSTATNEKLFF
TGTGCCAGTAGTTCGACAGCAACTAATGAAAAACTGTTTTTT
>TRBV2|14|TRBJ2-5|-|-
CASRESRGQETQYF
TGTGCCAGCAGGGAATCTAGGGGGCAAGAGACCCAGTACTTC
>TRBV7-3|15|TRBJ1-6|-|-
CASSLTSSVNSPLHF
TGTGCCAGCAGCTTAACGAGCTCCGTTAATTCACCCCTCCACTTT
>TRBV10-3|19|TRBJ1-2|-|-
CAISESGRPGVQTNYGYTF
TGTGCCATCAGTGAGTCGGGCCGCCCCGGGGTTCAGACTAACTATGGCTACACCTTC
>TRBV19|14|TRBJ2-1|-|-
CASRATRGYNEQFF
TGTGCCAGTAGAGCTACACGCGGCTACAATGAGCAGTTCTTC
>TRBV5-4|14|TRBJ2-2|-|TRBD2
CASSLAGGRVELFF
TGTGCCAGCAGTCTAGCGGGGGGGCGGGTGGAGCTGTTTTTT
>TRBV29-1|11|TRBJ2-7|-|TRBD1
CSVQTGVWQYF
TGCAGCGTCCAGACAGGGGTTTGGCAGTACTTC
>TRBV29-1|14|TRBJ1-2|-|TRBD1
CSVVNTGQAYDYTF
TGCAGCGTCGTTAACACGGGACAGGCCTACGACTACACCTTC
>TRBV2|13|TRBJ1-1|-|TRBD1
CASRGTGDTEAFF
TGTGCCAGCAGGGGGACAGGGGACACTGAAGCTTTCTTT
>TRBV9|14|TRBJ1-3|few|-
CASSAGTAGNTIYF
TGTGCCAGCAGCGCCGGGACTGCAGGAAACACCATATATTTT
>TRBV7-3|14|TRBJ2-1|-|TRBD1
CASSATGLYNEQFF
TGTGCCAGCAGCGCGACAGGGCTCTACAATGAGCAGTTCTTC
>TRBV18|13|TRBJ2-7|-|-
CASSPESSYEQYF
TGTGCCAGCTCACCGGAGAGCTCCTACGAGCAGTACTTC
>TRBV5-8|14|TRBJ1-2|once|TRBD1
CASSWTGVVYGYTF
TGTGCCAGCAGCTGGACAGGGGTCGTCTATGGCTACACCTTC
>TRBV6-1|15|TRBJ2-2|few|TRBD1
CASSSGQRNTGELFF
TGTGCCAGCAGTTCGGGACAGAGGAACACCGGGGAGCTGTTTTTT
>TRBV9|14|TRBJ1-1|-|-
CASSVGGADTEAFF
TGTGCCAGCAGCGTTGGGGGGGCTGACACTGAAGCTTTCTTT
>TRBV6-5|13|TRBJ1-2|-|-
CASLERRTDGYTF
TGTGCCAGCCTGGAGCGCAGGACAGATGGCTACACCTTC
>TRBV5-1|15|TRBJ1-1|-|TRBD1
CASSLYSDRGTEAFF
TGCGCCAGCAGCCTATACAGTGACAGGGGCACTGAAGCTTTCTTT
>TRBV28|13|TRBJ1-5|-|TRBD1
CASDRAFDQPQHF
TGTGCCAGCGACAGGGCTTTCGATCAGCCCCAGCATTTT
>TRBV9|14|TRBJ2-7|-|TRBD1
CASSRDRDTYEQYF
TGTGCCAGCAGCCGGGACAGGGATACCTACGAGCAGTACTTC
>TRBV6-5|14|TRBJ1-5|-|TRBD1
CASRQTGGDQPQHF
TGTGCCAGCAGGCAGACAGGGGGCGATCAGCCCCAGCATTTT
>TRBV19|18|TRBJ2-2|-|TRBD1
CASSIRPGTGRATGELFF
TGTGCCAGTAGTATCCGACCCGGGACAGGGAGGGCCACCGGGGAGCTGTTTTTT